This entry is about one TCR beta chain. The CDR3 contains 15 residues. Germline CDR1 reads SGHNT; CDR2 reads YYREEE (reference sequence). V gave up 5 bases and J gave up 3 bases; unmatched junction bases: 9. The assay was immunoSEQ multiplex PCR, and TCRdb's table has in-frame clones only and misses some. This table has approximately 170,000 clones, 81% appearing once. This sample stems from a study of blood T cell repertoires in COVID-19. The source of this sequence is a man aged 60-69 years with active or convalescent COVID-19. Sequencing was done on a sample of peripheral blood. The chain carries TRBV5-4 and TRBJ1-2; 8 bases match TRBD1. CDR3 bases: TGTGCCAGCAGTCAAGGACAGGGAGGCTACTATGGCTACACCTTC. Translation: CASSQGQGGYYGYTF.